This T cell receptor beta chain comes out of a study of vaccination effects on CD4 cells after COVID-19. Findings of the study overall: Of the vaccine-induced clones from healthy vaccinees, merely 1 of 255 recognized common cold coronaviruses as well.

Notes on this clone: Its specificity is not known.

In the ViraFEST assay, antigen-specific CD4+ clonotypes were identified by expansion after peptide-pool stimulation. The culture ran for under eleven days, and then CD4+ T cells were isolated. The vaccine recipients had no prior SARS-CoV-2 infection, with negative nucleocapsid antibodies. Fresh IL-2-containing medium replaced half the medium on days 3 and 7. The data were produced by immunoSEQ multiplex PCR, yet TCRdb's version contains in-frame clones alone and is incomplete. Here the sample spans about 25,000 clones, 73% being singletons. The receptor's source is a human donor who received a COVID-19 vaccine. Specimen: CD4+ T cells from PBMCs cultured with SARS-CoV-2 spike peptides, collected before COVID-19 vaccination.

CDR3 nucleotide sequence: TGTGCCAGCAGCCAAGATCGGGTCGCAAGCTCCTATAATTCACCCCTCCACTTT. Protein product: CASSQDRVASSYNSPLHF. V usage is TRBV14 and J usage is TRBJ1-6; D call uncertain. The germline gives CDR1 SGHDN, CDR2 FVKESK. The V end was cut by 0 bases, the J end by 0 bases, with 12 bases between. The CDR3 runs 18 residues.